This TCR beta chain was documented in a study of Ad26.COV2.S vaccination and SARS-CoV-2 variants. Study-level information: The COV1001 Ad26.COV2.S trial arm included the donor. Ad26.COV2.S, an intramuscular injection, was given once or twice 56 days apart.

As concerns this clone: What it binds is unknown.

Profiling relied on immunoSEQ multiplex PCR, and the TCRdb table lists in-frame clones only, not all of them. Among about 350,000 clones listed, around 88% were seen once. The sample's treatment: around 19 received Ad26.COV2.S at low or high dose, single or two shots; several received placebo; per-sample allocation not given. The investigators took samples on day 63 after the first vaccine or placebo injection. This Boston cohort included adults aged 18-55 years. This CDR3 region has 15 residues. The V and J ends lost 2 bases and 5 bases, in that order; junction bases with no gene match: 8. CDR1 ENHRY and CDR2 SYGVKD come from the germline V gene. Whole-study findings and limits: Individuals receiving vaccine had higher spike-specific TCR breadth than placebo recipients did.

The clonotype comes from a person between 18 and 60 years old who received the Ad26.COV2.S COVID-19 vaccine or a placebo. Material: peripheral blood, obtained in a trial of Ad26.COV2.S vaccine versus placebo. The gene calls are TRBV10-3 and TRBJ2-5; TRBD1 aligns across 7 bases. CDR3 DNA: TGTGCCATCAGTGAGCCCACAGGGGTGGGGGAGACCCAGTACTTC. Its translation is CAISEPTGVGETQYF.